The entry that follows covers one TCR beta chain sequence. The antigen is undetermined. The V gene end was trimmed by 5 bases and the J gene end by 0 bases; junction bases not matched to a gene: 15. Germline CDR1 and CDR2: MNHEY and SMNVEV (reference sequence). The CDR3 covers 20 residues. The source of the sample is a study of cytomegalovirus exposure and HLA in healthy donors. Study as a whole: Sequencing of roughly 180 million T cells in an earlier analysis found approximately 120 million unique TCR beta sequences.

These donors counted as nominally healthy when sampled, but unrecorded immune exposures were likely. Regarding the study as a whole: Later analysis revealed greater clonal expansion in HLA-associated TCR beta chains than in equally common others. Reports described diagnosis of cytomegalovirus status by the classifier as highly specific and sensitive.

In the PCR, 60 Vbeta and 13 Jbeta primers were used. Assay: immunoSEQ multiplex PCR; the TCRdb copy retains only in-frame clones and omits some. The sample has 140,000 to 150,000 clones, 68% seen once. The receptor was derived from a man aged 55-75 years in good health and CMV-seronegative. V gene TRBV27 combines with J gene TRBJ2-6, with 8 bases fitting TRBD1. Sequenced: PBMCs. CDR3 coding DNA: TGTGCCAGCAGTCCCAGGACAGGGCCCATAATTGCCTCTGGGGCCAACGTCCTGACTTTC. Translated, it gives CASSPRTGPIIASGANVLTF. The variable domain in full, with the rest retrieved from reference TRBV27 and TRBJ2-6, is EAQVTQNPRYLITVTGKKLTVTCSQNMNHEYMSWYRQDPGLGLRQIYYSMNVEVTDKGDVPEGYKVSRKEKRNFPLILESPSPNQTSLYFCASSPRTGPIIASGANVLTFGAGSRLTVL.